The clone carrying this TCR beta chain has just a few counts. The antigen remains undetermined. This sample is drawn from a study of blood T cells in healthy people across ages. Study observations and caveats: Across the age range, TCR beta diversity per million T cells fell in a roughly linear way.

From germline, CDR1 is SNHLY and CDR2 FYNNEI. J was trimmed by 8 bases and V by 6 bases; bases with no gene match: 4. CDR3 length: 12 amino acids. It was with a sample-barcoded 5' primer and a J-beta primer mix that a second PCR of roughly 7 to 12 cycles was run. Each cDNA molecule, via a template-switch adaptor with 12 random nucleotides, was tagged. TCRdb itself ran the 5' RACE reads through MiXCR, one entry per CDR3 protein. The sample records over 700,000 distinct CDR3 sequences, around 25% being singletons. This sample was also put to use in a study of T cells of mothers and their children. From that study: Second-PCR amplification with M1S added sample barcodes and 2-4 random nucleotides. Persistent microchimeric T cell clones were sought, and none were detected.

The V and J genes are TRBV2 and TRBJ2-1, with 7 bases identical to TRBD1. The clonotype comes from a boy under 18 in good health. Sequenced input: blood. The CDR3 region has the DNA TGTGCCAGCAGAAACAGGGGCGATGAGCAGTTCTTC. As protein: CASRNRGDEQFF. Full variable domain (missing parts from reference TRBV2 and TRBJ2-1): EPEVTQTPSHQVTQMGQEVILRCVPISNHLYFYWYRQILGQKVEFLVSFYNNEISEKSEIFDDQFSVERPDGSNFTLKIRSTKLEDSAMYFCASRNRGDEQFFGPGTRLTVL.